This record looks at one T cell receptor (beta chain) sequence and its context. As yet, its antigen is unknown. CDR3 length: 9 amino acids. Germline V gene lookup returns CDR1 MGHRA and CDR2 YSYEKL. Trimming took 8 bases from V and 12 from J, leaving 10 bases between them. The data were taken from a study of cytomegalovirus exposure and HLA in healthy donors. Profiled with immunoSEQ multiplex PCR; TCRdb holds only in-frame clones, not every one. Found here are over 200,000 clones, around 78% of them singletons; the top ten hold roughly 5.7%. General study points: For most TCR sequences rarity was the rule, although some public TCRs occurred in many donors. About 150 TCR beta chains were listed as cytomegalovirus-associated.

This chain connects TRBV4-1 to TRBJ1-1; D call uncertain. The receptor's source is a woman younger than 35 in good health and CMV-seronegative. The sequenced sample was PBMCs. The CDR3 DNA follows: TGCGCCAGCGCCTATGTAACTTTCTTT. Translating gives CASAYVTFF.